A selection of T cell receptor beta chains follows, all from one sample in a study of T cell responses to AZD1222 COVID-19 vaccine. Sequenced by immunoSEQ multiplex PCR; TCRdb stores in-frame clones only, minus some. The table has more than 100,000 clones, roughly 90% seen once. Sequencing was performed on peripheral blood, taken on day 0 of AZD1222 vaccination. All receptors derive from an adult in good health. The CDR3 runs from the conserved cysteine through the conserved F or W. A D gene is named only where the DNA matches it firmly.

cdr3_nt: TGCGCCAGCAGCTTGGCCGGTCTATTTAATTCACCCCTCCACTTT; cdr3_aa: CASSLAGLFNSPLHF; v_call: TRBV5-1; cdr3_length: 15; d_call: .; j_call: TRBJ1-6
cdr3_nt: TGTGCCAGCAGACCTGCGACCGTCCTGAAGGCTTTCTTT; cdr3_aa: CASRPATVLKAFF; v_call: TRBV7-2; cdr3_length: 13; d_call: .; j_call: TRBJ1-1
cdr3_nt: TGTGCCAGTAGTAAAGTGGGCCAGGGGCTTACTCAGCCCCAGCATTTT; cdr3_aa: CASSKVGQGLTQPQHF; v_call: TRBV19; cdr3_length: 16; d_call: .; j_call: TRBJ1-5
cdr3_nt: TGTGCCAGTAGTCGGGGAATCCTCACCGGGGAGCTGTTTTTT; cdr3_aa: CASSRGILTGELFF; v_call: TRBV19; cdr3_length: 14; d_call: .; j_call: TRBJ2-2
cdr3_nt: TGTGCCAGCAGCCTGGGCGTCGAGCAGTACTTC; cdr3_aa: CASSLGVEQYF; v_call: TRBV12-3/TRBV12-4; cdr3_length: 11; d_call: .; j_call: TRBJ2-7
cdr3_nt: TGTGCCAGCAGCTTGGGATCCCGGCAGGTCTACAATGAGCAGTTCTTC; cdr3_aa: CASSLGSRQVYNEQFF; v_call: TRBV5-4; cdr3_length: 16; d_call: .; j_call: TRBJ2-1
cdr3_nt: TGTGCCAGCTCACCAGATTACAGGGTCTCTGGAAACACCATATATTTT; cdr3_aa: CASSPDYRVSGNTIYF; v_call: TRBV18; cdr3_length: 16; d_call: .; j_call: TRBJ1-3
cdr3_nt: TGTGCCAGCAGCGTACTCCCGCGGATTGCAACTAATGAAAAACCGTTTTTT; cdr3_aa: CASSVLPRIATNEKPFF; v_call: TRBV9; cdr3_length: 17; d_call: .; j_call: TRBJ1-4
cdr3_nt: TGTGCCAGCAGCTCTGACAGGGAGAACACTGAAGCTTTCTTT; cdr3_aa: CASSSDRENTEAFF; v_call: TRBV5-6; cdr3_length: 14; d_call: TRBD1; j_call: TRBJ1-1
cdr3_nt: TGTGCCAGCAGCTTACAGCGGAAGAGCACAGATACGCAGTATTTT; cdr3_aa: CASSLQRKSTDTQYF; v_call: TRBV11-2; cdr3_length: 15; d_call: .; j_call: TRBJ2-3